These 26 T cell receptor beta chains were sequenced from one sample in a study of cytomegalovirus exposure and HLA in healthy donors. Both 60 Vbeta primers and 13 Jbeta primers went into the PCR. Data came from immunoSEQ multiplex PCR; TCRdb stores just in-frame clones and leaves some out. Seen here are around 280,000 clones, 70% to 90% observed once, and the top ten hold roughly 2.3%. Source material: PBMCs. The source is a woman between 18 and 29 years old in good health and CMV-seronegative.

The rearrangement links TRBV5-1 to TRBJ2-5; 8 positions match TRBD2. With the DNA end fitting TRBJ2-7 better, the J assignment may be wrong. This CDR3 is 16 amino acids long. Germline V lookup: CDR1 SGHRS, CDR2 YFSETQ. CDR3 sequence reads: CASSFKDPGGNYEQYF. The CDR3 DNA reads as TGCGCCAGCAGCTTTAAAGATCCGGGGGGGAACTACGAGCAGTACTTC.

Of note for this clone: Other DNA sequences in this sample translate to the same CDR3. V gene TRBV19 combines with J gene TRBJ1-1; D is unclear. Trimming shortened V by 6 bases and J by 5 bases, and 19 bases separated the two germline ends. The CDR3 runs 15 residues. Germline-derived CDR1 and CDR2 are LNHDA and SQIVND (reference sequence). The DNA of the CDR3 is TGTGCCAGTAGCCCCCAATCTGCGGAGTCTACTGAAGCTTTCTTT. Translated: CASSPQSAESTEAFF.

The chain is built from TRBV5-4 and TRBJ2-3; 8 bases are shared with TRBD2. The germline gives CDR1 SGHNT, CDR2 YYREEE (reference sequence). The CDR3 length is 15 residues. V gave up 2 bases and J gave up 6 bases; unmatched junction bases: 8. The CDR3 reads CASSLGLAGGDTQYF. In nucleotides, the CDR3 is TGTGCCAGCAGCTTAGGGCTAGCGGGCGGGGATACGCAGTATTTT. Variable domain in full (rest from reference TRBV5-4 and TRBJ2-3): ETGVTQSPTHLIKTRGQQVTLRCSSQSGHNTVSWYQQALGQGPQFIFQYYREEENGRGNFPPRFSGLQFPNYSSELNVNALELDDSALYLCASSLGLAGGDTQYFGPGTRLTVL.

DNA of the CDR3: TGTGCCAGCAGCTTGACCATCAGTAGCGGGGGAGTTCTCTACGAGCAGTACTTC. Residues: CASSLTISSGGVLYEQYF. The chain uses TRBV7-8 and TRBJ2-7; 9 bases agree with TRBD2. The CDR3 length is 18 residues. Germline CDR1 is SGHVS and CDR2 is FQNEAQ. V was pared by 3 bases and J by 3 bases, with 15 bases of the junction left unmatched.

This sequence joins TRBV7-9 and TRBJ2-3, with 10 bases lining up with TRBD1. In germline, CDR1 is SEHNR, CDR2 FQNEAQ (reference sequence). J lost 4 bases, V lost 3 bases, and 10 bases had no gene match. CDR3 length: 17 residues. CDR3 residues: CASSFGGTGVNADTQYF. CDR3 nucleotides: TGTGCCAGCAGCTTTGGTGGGACAGGGGTTAATGCAGATACGCAGTATTTT.

The chain uses TRBV6-1 and TRBJ1-6; no definite D call. There are 14 residues in the CDR3. Germline CDR1 and CDR2: MNHNS and SASEGT. The V end was cut by 1 base, the J end by 9 bases, with 10 bases between. The CDR3 DNA follows: TGTGCCAGCAGTGAAGGGGCCTCTGGTTCACCCCTCCACTTT. It translates to CASSEGASGSPLHF.

To note about this clone: At one end, the junction sequence differs from germline, possibly due to a read error. Distinct nucleotide sequences in the sample also encode this CDR3. V and J are TRBV19 and TRBJ1-6; the D gene is possibly TRBD1 (6 bases). Germline CDR1 LNHDA, CDR2 SQIVND (reference sequence). The CDR3 has 16 amino acids. CDR3 nucleotides: TGTGCCAGTAGTGCTCGAGGGGGAACCTATAATTCCCCCCTCCACTTT. It codes for CASSARGGTYNSPLHF.

This clone has a handful of counts. The chain has TRBV5-4 and TRBJ2-1; D is perhaps TRBD2 (6 bases). Trimming removed 0 bases from V and 2 bases from J, with 9 bases in between. Looked up from germline, CDR1 is SGHNT and CDR2 is YYREEE (reference sequence). This CDR3 has 15 residues. The CDR3: CASSLGSGTYNEQFF. CDR3 nucleotides: TGTGCCAGCAGCTTGGGTAGCGGAACCTACAATGAGCAGTTCTTC.

The chain couples TRBV7-3 to TRBJ2-7; 9 bases line up with TRBD1. There are 16 residues in the CDR3. The germline V gene has CDR1 SGHTA and CDR2 FQGTGA. Unmatched junction bases numbered 8, after V lost 3 bases and J lost 2 bases. The CDR3 DNA reads TGTGCCAGCAGCTTTATGCCGGGACAGGGCGCCTACGAGCAGTACTTC. It yields the protein CASSFMPGQGAYEQYF.

The rearrangement joins TRBV27 to TRBJ1-1; D is perhaps TRBD1 (5 bases). Per the germline V gene, CDR1 is MNHEY and CDR2 is SMNVEV (reference sequence). The CDR3 sequence is 14 residues long. V lost 2 bases, J lost 1 base, and 8 bases lay in between. CDR3 in DNA: TGTGCCAGCAGTTTAGTTACAGGGAACACTGAAGCTTTCTTT. Its translation: CASSLVTGNTEAFF.

The chain uses TRBV29-1 and TRBJ1-2; D ambiguous. V was shortened by 5 bases and J by 8 bases, with 6 bases between the two germline ends. Germline CDR1 reads SQVTM; CDR2 reads ANQGSEA. The CDR3 is made up of 9 amino acids. CDR3 protein: CSVMRGYTF. CDR3 in DNA: TGCAGCGTTATGAGGGGCTACACCTTC. Variable domain in full (rest from reference TRBV29-1 and TRBJ1-2): SAVISQKPSRDICQRGTSLTIQCQVDSQVTMMFWYRQQPGQSLTLIATANQGSEATYESGFVIDKFPISRPNLTFSTLTVSNMSPEDSSIYLCSVMRGYTFGSGTRLTVV.

The chain couples TRBV6-1 to TRBJ2-5; D perhaps matches TRBD1 (5 bases). The CDR3 covers 15 residues. Trimming removed 8 bases from V and 1 base from J, with 17 bases in between. Germline V CDR1 and CDR2: MNHNS, SASEGT. CDR3 region: CASRVNGALQETQYF. As DNA, the CDR3 is TGTGCCAGCCGAGTGAATGGGGCCCTCCAAGAGACCCAGTACTTC.

The chain has TRBV5-1 and TRBJ1-2; D not resolved. The V gene's germline CDR1 is SGHRS and CDR2 YFSETQ. The CDR3 loop spans 14 amino acids. V lost 5 bases and J lost 0, with 11 bases in between. The CDR3 nucleotides are TGCGCCAGCAGAAACCAGAGCGCTAACTATGGCTACACCTTC. It specifies CASRNQSANYGYTF.

The chain carries TRBV19 and TRBJ1-2; a weak D match, TRBD1 (5 bases). Per the germline V gene, CDR1 is LNHDA and CDR2 is SQIVND (reference sequence). V was trimmed by 2 bases and J by 2 bases, leaving 6 bases between them. The CDR3 contains 13 residues. As DNA, the CDR3 is TGTGCCAGTAGTATAAAGGGGAACTATGGCTACACCTTC. This encodes CASSIKGNYGYTF.

Worth noting for this clone: At one end the junction does not follow the germline gene, possibly because of a read error. The V gene is TRBV7-9, the J gene TRBJ1-1, with 10 bases that match TRBD1. Per the germline V gene, CDR1 is SEHNR and CDR2 is FQNEAQ (reference sequence). The CDR3 spans 14 residues. The CDR3 sequence: CSSSADRGQAEAFF. DNA of the CDR3: TGTTCCAGCAGCGCCGACAGGGGGCAGGCTGAAGCTTTCTTT.

The gene calls are TRBV11-3 and TRBJ2-1; the match to TRBD2 covers 11 bases. Trimming cost V 3 bases and J 5 bases; bases outside gene matches: 3. CDR3 length: 15 residues. Germline-derived CDR1 and CDR2 are SGHNT and YENEEA. The chain's CDR3 is CASSFETSGDNEQFF. The DNA for the CDR3 is TGTGCCAGCAGCTTCGAGACTAGCGGGGACAATGAGCAGTTCTTC.

The chain combines TRBV19 with TRBJ2-1; D not certain. The V gene's germline CDR1 is LNHDA and CDR2 SQIVND (reference sequence). The CDR3 is 14 amino acids. Trimming removed 5 bases at V and 6 bases at J, with 14 bases between. CDR3 bases: TGTGCCAGTAGTCTCACCAGGCTGGGCAATGAGCAGTTCTTC. Translating gives CASSLTRLGNEQFF.

The chain uses TRBV28 and TRBJ1-1; D not certain. The V end was cut by 4 bases, the J end by 5 bases, with 17 bases between. The CDR3 has 15 amino acids. CDR1 MDHEN and CDR2 SYDVKM come from the germline V gene. The DNA for the CDR3 is TGTGCCAGCAGTTCCCCCCGGGTCCCGGGTACTGAAGCTTTCTTT. It codes for CASSSPRVPGTEAFF.

The V call is TRBV25-1, the J call TRBJ2-5; TRBD2 might be the D (5 bases). The ends were cut back, 7 bases at V and 9 bases at J, with 21 bases in the middle. The CDR3 length is 14 residues. CDR1 MGHDK and CDR2 SYGVNS come from the germline V gene. CDR3 amino acids: CASTLFEGGGAQYF. CDR3 coding DNA: TGTGCCAGCACCCTATTTGAGGGCGGCGGAGCCCAGTACTTC.

This clone was counted once. V and J are TRBV6-6 and TRBJ2-7, with 8 bases that match TRBD2. This CDR3 contains 14 residues. Germline CDR1 is MNHNY and CDR2 is SVGAGI (reference sequence). V shed 6 bases, J shed 1 base, and the junction held 5 bases outside the gene matches. CDR3 residues: CASSREGISYEQYF. DNA for the CDR3: TGTGCCAGCAGCCGGGAGGGTATTTCCTACGAGCAGTACTTC.

This clone was recorded once. The chain couples TRBV25-1 to TRBJ2-7; weak D call: TRBD1 (6 bases). From germline, CDR1 is MGHDK and CDR2 SYGVNS. The CDR3 consists of 14 residues. Trimming removed 6 bases at V and 2 bases at J, with 14 bases between. CDR3 sequence reads: CASRGHREPYEQYF. In DNA, the CDR3 is TGTGCCAGCAGGGGTCACAGGGAACCCTACGAGCAGTACTTC.

The J gene is TRBJ1-4, the V gene TRBV5-1; maybe TRBD1 (5 bases). Germline loops: CDR1 SGHRS, CDR2 YFSETQ. This CDR3 has 19 residues. V was shortened by 3 bases and J by 5 bases, with 26 bases between the two germline ends. The CDR3 protein is CASSSLSPSMDIPNEKLFF. DNA of the CDR3: TGCGCCAGCAGCTCGCTATCCCCCTCCATGGACATTCCGAATGAAAAACTGTTTTTT.

Details on this clone: The sample carries other DNA sequences with the same CDR3. The chain carries TRBV5-1 and TRBJ1-1; the D is unclear. The CDR3 contains 14 residues. V lost 5 bases and J 1 base, leaving 12 bases between the germline ends. Germline V gene sequence: CDR1 SGHRS, CDR2 YFSETQ. The CDR3 nucleotides read TGCGCCAGCAGTCTTGGAGGCGGGAACACTGAAGCTTTCTTT. Translating gives CASSLGGGNTEAFF.

In this sample, this clone turned up a few times. The chain carries TRBV19 and TRBJ2-2, with D possibly being TRBD1 (5 bases). The CDR3 totals 23 residues. V was shortened by 6 bases and J by 2 bases, with 37 bases between the two germline ends. In germline, CDR1 is LNHDA, CDR2 SQIVND (reference sequence). CDR3 bases: TGTGCCAGTAGACATACAGGAGCATTAATTATCTCAAGCCGTAAAAAAAACACCGGGGAGCTGTTTTTT. Translated, it gives CASRHTGALIISSRKKNTGELFF.

V is TRBV4-1 and J is TRBJ2-7, with 7 bases matching TRBD1. From germline, CDR1 is MGHRA and CDR2 YSYEKL. With 0 bases clipped from V and 2 bases from J, the junction kept 10 bases outside the gene matches. The CDR3 extends over 17 amino acids. The CDR3 DNA reads TGCGCCAGCAGCCAAGATGAAGGGACAGAGAACCCCTACGAGCAGTACTTC. Translated: CASSQDEGTENPYEQYF.

J is TRBJ2-5 and V is TRBV27; TRBD2 matches 9 bases. This CDR3 comprises 17 residues. The V segment lost 3 bases and the J segment 5 bases; nucleotides outside the gene matches: 13. Per the germline V gene, CDR1 is MNHEY and CDR2 is SMNVEV (reference sequence). The CDR3 DNA reads TGTGCCAGCAGTTTTATTGCGGGGGGGACTAGCCTCGAGACCCAGTACTTC. Encoded protein: CASSFIAGGTSLETQYF.